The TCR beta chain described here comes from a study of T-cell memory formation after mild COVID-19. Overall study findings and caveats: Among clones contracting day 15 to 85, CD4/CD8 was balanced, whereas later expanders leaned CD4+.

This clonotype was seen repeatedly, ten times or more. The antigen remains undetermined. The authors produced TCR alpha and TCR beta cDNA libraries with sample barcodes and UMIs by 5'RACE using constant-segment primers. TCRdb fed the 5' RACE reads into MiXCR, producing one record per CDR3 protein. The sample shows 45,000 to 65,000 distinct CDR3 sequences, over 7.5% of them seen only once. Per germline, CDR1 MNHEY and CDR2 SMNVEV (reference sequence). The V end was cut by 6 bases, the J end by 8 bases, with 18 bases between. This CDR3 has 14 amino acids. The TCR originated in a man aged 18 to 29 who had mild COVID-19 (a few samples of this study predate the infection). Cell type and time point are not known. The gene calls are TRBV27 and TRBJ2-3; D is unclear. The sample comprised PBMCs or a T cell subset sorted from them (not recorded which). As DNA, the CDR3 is TGTGCCAGCAGAATAAACCCCTTGGCGTCTACGCAGTATTTT. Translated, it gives CASRINPLASTQYF.